Shown below are 26 T cell receptor beta chains from a single sample sequenced in a study of HIV-infected children after antiretroviral therapy interruption. Treatment here: PENTA 11 planned treatment interruption arm or continuous ART arm. A 3' RACE protocol on RNA, with unique molecular identifiers, produced the TCR library. TCRdb re-analysed the 3' RACE reads in MiXCR, keeping a single row per CDR3 protein. The sample gives some 38,000 distinct CDR3 sequences, about 7% of which show up once; about 1% is in the top ten. The material sequenced was CD45RA+ CD4+ T cells from PBMCs, pooled from several time points, taken from a donor given antiretroviral therapy, either interrupted or continuous. Subset noted: naive CD4+ CD45RA+ CD45RO- T cells. The receptors derive from a pool of human donors with HIV.

This clonotype was counted ten times or more. The chain combines TRBV12-3 or TRBV12-4 with TRBJ2-3; 8 nucleotides line up with TRBD2. The length of the CDR3 is 15 residues. Germline trimming cut 3 bases from V and 4 bases from J; bases unmatched to any gene: 6. The CDR3 reads CASSFSSGPADTQYF. The CDR3 DNA follows: TGTGCCAGCAGTTTTTCTAGCGGGCCGGCAGATACGCAGTATTTT.

In this sample, this clonotype turned up many times. Compared with germline, one end of the junction differs, possibly owing to a read error. The rearrangement links TRBV13 to TRBJ2-3; no definite D call. The V gene's germline CDR1 is PRHDT and CDR2 FYEKMQ (reference sequence). This CDR3 comprises 14 residues. The CDR3 loop is CASSLPHSAETLYF. The CDR3 bases are TGTGCCAGCTCTCTCCCGCATAGTGCAGAAACGCTGTATTTT.

At least ten counts were recorded for this clonotype. The V gene is TRBV6-6, the J gene TRBJ2-5; D gene ambiguous. CDR3 length: 9 residues. V lost 9 bases, J lost 5 bases, and 4 bases lay in between. Germline V gene data show CDR1 as MNHNY and CDR2 as SVGAGI (reference sequence). The CDR3 coding sequence is TGTGCCAGTGGGGAGACCCAGTACTTC. It encodes CASGETQYF.

The V and J genes are TRBV19 and TRBJ1-5, with D hard to call. CDR3 length equals 14 residues. V gave up 3 bases and J gave up 3 bases, with 9 bases separating them. Germline loops: CDR1 LNHDA, CDR2 SQIVND (reference sequence). In DNA form, the CDR3 reads TGTGCCAGTAGTATCAACAGCCACAATCAGCCCCAGCATTTT. This codes for CASSINSHNQPQHF.

This clonotype was counted ten times or more. The V call is TRBV13, the J call TRBJ2-7, with D possibly being TRBD1 or TRBD2 (7 bases each). The CDR3 is 15 amino acids. In germline, CDR1 is PRHDT, CDR2 FYEKMQ (reference sequence). V was shortened by 3 bases and J by 3 bases, with 15 bases between the two germline ends. The CDR3 DNA reads TGTGCCAGCAGCTTTTCCCCAGGGGGGGACTACGAGCAGTACTTC. Translation: CASSFSPGGDYEQYF.

This clonotype was counted many times. The genes are TRBV11-2 and TRBJ2-3, with 9 bases matching TRBD2. This CDR3 is built from 17 residues. CDR1 is SGHAT, CDR2 FQNNGV, per germline. Trimming removed 1 base from V and 9 bases from J; junction bases left unmatched: 14. This CDR3 is CASSLGVLGLAGPTQYF. The CDR3 DNA is TGTGCCAGCAGCTTAGGGGTACTGGGCCTAGCGGGACCCACGCAGTATTTT.

This clonotype has a count of ten or more. The CDR3 protein is CASSRPREAFF. The CDR3 DNA is TGTGCCAGCAGCCGCCCTAGGGAAGCTTTCTTT. The chain recombines TRBV12-3 or TRBV12-4 with TRBJ1-1, with unresolved D. Trimming left V 6 bases short and J 8 bases short, with 10 bases between. CDR3 length equals 11 residues.

The chain carries TRBV4-1 and TRBJ2-3; TRBD2 is a possible D gene (6 bases). Germline CDR1 is MGHRA and CDR2 is YSYEKL. The CDR3 covers 15 residues. V was trimmed by 3 bases and J by 6 bases, leaving 16 bases between them. CDR3 sequence (DNA): TGCGCCAGCAGCCAGCCGGGACTCTCCTTGGATACGCAGTATTTT. This gives the protein CASSQPGLSLDTQYF.

This clonotype was counted a few times. This chain links TRBV6-1 with TRBJ1-1, with TRBD1 identical over 7 bases. Unmatched junction bases numbered 5, after V lost 6 bases and J lost 4 bases. Germline CDR1 reads MNHNS; CDR2 reads SASEGT. The CDR3 runs to 13 residues. The CDR3 region is CASRWGQITEAFF. The CDR3 DNA reads TGTGCCAGCAGGTGGGGACAGATCACTGAAGCTTTCTTT.

In its sample, this clonotype was seen many times. The chain has TRBV20-1 and TRBJ1-1, with TRBD1 identical over 9 bases. Germline V gives CDR1 DFQATT, CDR2 SNEGSKA (reference sequence). Trimming cost V 1 base and J 2 bases; bases outside gene matches: 5. The CDR3 totals 15 residues. The CDR3 here is CSARGGQGINTEAFF. CDR3 bases: TGCAGTGCTAGAGGGGGACAGGGAATAAACACTGAAGCTTTCTTT.

The rearrangement links TRBV12-3 or TRBV12-4 to TRBJ1-2; D not resolved. The CDR3 is 14 amino acids. Trimming removed 5 bases at V and 4 bases at J, with 14 bases between. The CDR3 coding sequence is TGTGCCAGCAGTCCGGACGGCCGATTCTATGGCTACACCTTC. Its translation is CASSPDGRFYGYTF.

This clonotype showed up many times. V is TRBV7-2 and J is TRBJ1-2; a possible D gene is TRBD1 (6 bases). V gave up 1 base and J gave up 4 bases, with 10 bases separating them. The length of the CDR3 is 14 residues. Germline V CDR1 and CDR2: SGHTA, FQGNSA. The DNA for the CDR3 is TGTGCCAGCAGCTTAGTAGAGGGGGGCTATGGCTACACCTTC. This sequence encodes CASSLVEGGYGYTF.

In its sample, this clonotype was seen many times. J is TRBJ2-4 and V is TRBV10-3; TRBD1 agrees at 9 bases. V dropped 8 bases and J dropped 8; count of bases not matched to a gene: 10. The CDR3 is 14 amino acids. Germline V gene sequence: CDR1 ENHRY, CDR2 SYGVKD. The DNA for the CDR3 is TGTGCCATCGGGGACCGGGACAGGGCGGACATTCAGTACTTC. As protein: CAIGDRDRADIQYF.

This clonotype was detected many times. The V call is TRBV5-1, the J call TRBJ2-5; unclear D gene. CDR1 SGHRS and CDR2 YFSETQ come from the germline V gene. Trimming took 0 bases from V and 7 from J, leaving 10 bases between them. The CDR3 totals 13 residues. CDR3: CASSLGDSRTQYF. Here the CDR3 DNA reads TGCGCCAGCAGCTTGGGAGACTCCAGGACCCAGTACTTC.

This clonotype has a count of ten or more. J is TRBJ2-7 and V is TRBV7-2; TRBD2 matches 10 bases. Germline assignment: CDR1 SGHTA and CDR2 FQGNSA. Unmatched junction bases numbered 13, after V lost 5 bases and J lost 6 bases. The CDR3 is 16 residues long. The CDR3 protein is CASSEGWLAGVGEQYF. CDR3 nucleotides: TGTGCCAGCAGCGAAGGATGGCTAGCGGGAGTCGGCGAGCAGTACTTC. The whole variable domain, remainder taken from reference TRBV7-2 and TRBJ2-7, is GAGVSQSPSNKVTEKGKDVELRCDPISGHTALYWYRQSLGQGLEFLIYFQGNSAPDKSGLPSDRFSAERTGGSVSTLTIQRTQQEDSAVYLCASSEGWLAGVGEQYFGPGTRLTVT.

The table lists this clonotype with many counts. CDR3 sequence: CASSPRDLGPEQYF. The CDR3 bases are TGTGCCAGCAGCCCCCGGGACTTAGGTCCCGAGCAGTACTTC. The chain carries TRBV7-9 and TRBJ2-7, with a tentative D call TRBD2 (6 bases). The CDR3 extends over 14 amino acids. The germline V gene encodes CDR1 SEHNR and CDR2 FQNEAQ (reference sequence). Between the trimmed V and J ends, which lost 5 bases and 6 bases, there was a span of 17 bases.

This chain joins TRBV11-2 and TRBJ1-2; D is unresolved. Germline V lookup: CDR1 SGHAT, CDR2 FQNNGV. This CDR3 spans 12 amino acids. Trimming shortened V by 0 bases and J by 4 bases, and 3 bases separated the two germline ends. CDR3 amino acids: CASSLESYGYTF. The CDR3 region has the DNA TGTGCCAGCAGCTTAGAAAGCTATGGCTACACCTTC. Full variable domain (missing parts from reference TRBV11-2 and TRBJ1-2): EAGVAQSPRYKIIEKRQSVAFWCNPISGHATLYWYQQILGQGPKLLIQFQNNGVVDDSQLPKDRFSAERLKGVDSTLKIQPAKLEDSAVYLCASSLESYGYTFGSGTRLTVV.

This clonotype was seen at least ten times. In DNA form, the CDR3 reads TGTGCCAGCAGTTTAGGCAGGGGAGGCGAGCAGTACTTC. This encodes CASSLGRGGEQYF. This chain uses TRBV12-3 or TRBV12-4 with TRBJ2-7; D tentatively fits TRBD1 or TRBD2 (6 bases each). Trimming removed 1 base at V and 6 bases at J, with 10 bases between. CDR3 length equals 13 residues.

This clonotype was detected ten times or more. Its ends do not fully match the called genes, so a read error is possible. CDR3 sequence reads: CASSPGDNSPLYF. CDR3 coding DNA: TGTGCCAGCAGTCCGGGGGATAATTCGCCCCTCTACTTT. The chain recombines TRBV12-3 or TRBV12-4 with TRBJ1-6; maybe TRBD1 (5 bases). The CDR3 runs to 13 residues.

The chain couples TRBV12-3 or TRBV12-4 to TRBJ2-7; D may match TRBD1 or TRBD2 (5 bases each). This CDR3 comprises 13 residues. V was pared by 5 bases and J by 7 bases, with 15 bases between. The CDR3: CASSPRPEGEQYF. DNA for the CDR3: TGTGCCAGCAGTCCCCGGCCCGAGGGGGAGCAGTACTTC.

This clonotype was detected ten times or more. The chain carries TRBV12-3 or TRBV12-4 and TRBJ1-2, with D unclear. Deletions cut 5 bases from V and 7 bases from J, with 11 bases between. The CDR3 length is 12 residues. The CDR3 coding sequence is TGTGCCAGCAGTCCGATAGAGAGTGGCTACACCTTC. Encoded protein: CASSPIESGYTF.

There are many counts of this clonotype. J is TRBJ2-7 and V is TRBV7-2; TRBD2 agrees at 7 bases. The germline gives CDR1 SGHTA, CDR2 FQGNSA. Unmatched junction bases numbered 18, after V lost 4 bases and J lost 0 bases. CDR3 length: 19 amino acids. The CDR3 coding sequence is TGTGCCAGCAGCTCACTAGCGCTTATAACACCCCGGGGCTCCTACGAGCAGTACTTC. Its translation is CASSSLALITPRGSYEQYF.

This clonotype has ten or more counts. The chain combines TRBV12-3 or TRBV12-4 with TRBJ1-1; D unresolved. The CDR3 is 12 amino acids. Trimming stripped 6 bases from V and 11 bases from J, with 16 bases between. The CDR3, as DNA: TGTGCCAGCAGGAGACAATCATTGGGGGCTTTCTTT. Translating it yields CASRRQSLGAFF.

This clonotype was counted ten times or more. The chain combines TRBV24-1 with TRBJ2-3, with 7 bases lining up with TRBD2. Germline CDR1 KGHDR, CDR2 SFDVKD. The ends lost 4 bases at V and 5 bases at J; junction bases unmatched: 8. This CDR3 is 15 amino acids long. The CDR3 nucleotides are TGTGCCACCAGTGAATCTCTAGCGGCACGAGATACGCAGTATTTT. It is translated as CATSESLAARDTQYF.

This clonotype has ten or more counts. The rearrangement joins TRBV6-1 to TRBJ2-3; D could derive from TRBD1 or TRBD2 (5 bases each). CDR3 size: 14 residues. Germline CDR1 MNHNS, CDR2 SASEGT. Trimming took 10 bases from V and 2 from J, leaving 16 bases between them. CDR3 in DNA: TGTGCCACCCAAGCCGGGACCGACACAGATACGCAGTATTTT. Translated, it gives CATQAGTDTDTQYF.

There are many counts of this clonotype. Its ends do not fully match the called genes, so a read error is possible. The chain uses TRBV6-6 and TRBJ1-6, with D perhaps TRBD1 (5 bases). The germline gives CDR1 MNHNY, CDR2 SVGAGI (reference sequence). This CDR3 region has 14 residues. CDR3 sequence reads: CASGDPGWDSPLYF. The DNA for the CDR3 is TGTGCCAGCGGTGATCCAGGGTGGGATTCGCCCCTCTACTTT.